Below are 12 T cell receptor beta chains sequenced from a single sample in a study of T cells in Graves' hyperthyroidism and ophthalmopathy. TCR beta CDR3 regions were amplified from RNA. Primed by the HTBI set, a first-round RT-PCR was run on the TCR CDR3. TCRdb itself ran the multiplex PCR reads through MiXCR, one entry per CDR3 protein. The sample records 550,000 to 600,000 distinct CDR3 sequences, approximately 15% being singletons. The sample was blood. Every receptor here comes from a young woman with Graves' hyperthyroidism.

The chain is built from TRBV5-1 and TRBJ1-6, with D perhaps matching TRBD1 (5 bases). The germline CDR1 and CDR2 sequences are SGHRS and YFSETQ. V was clipped by 0 bases and J by 5 bases, with 6 bases between them. The CDR3 covers 14 residues. The CDR3 DNA reads TGCGCCAGCAGCTTGGAGGGGAATAATTCACCCCTCCACTTT. It specifies CASSLEGNNSPLHF. Drawing the rest from reference TRBV5-1 and TRBJ1-6, the complete variable domain is KAGVTQTPRYLIKTRGQQVTLSCSPISGHRSVSWYQQTPGQGLQFLFEYFSETQRNKGNFPGRFSGRQFSNSRSEMNVSTLELGDSALYLCASSLEGNNSPLHFGNGTRLTVT.

V gene TRBV28 combines with J gene TRBJ2-4; the match to TRBD1 covers 8 bases. This CDR3 has 12 amino acids. V gave up 6 bases and J gave up 5 bases; unmatched junction bases: 0. The germline gives CDR1 MDHEN, CDR2 SYDVKM. The CDR3 nucleotides are TGTGCCAGCAGGACAGGGGAAAACATTCAGTACTTC. Translated, it gives CASRTGENIQYF.

This clonotype was picked up one time. This could be a read error, since a much larger clone is one nucleotide away. The chain links TRBV5-6 to TRBJ2-7; 8 bases line up with TRBD2. This CDR3 is built from 17 residues. J lost 5 bases, V lost 4 bases, and 17 bases had no gene match. Germline CDR1 is SGHDT and CDR2 is YYEEEE. In nucleotides, the CDR3 is TGTGCCAGCAGCAGGGAACTAGCGGCTTTTGGGGTCCACGAGCAGTACTTC. As protein: CASSRELAAFGVHEQYF. Full variable domain (remainder filled in from reference TRBV5-6 and TRBJ2-7): DAGVTQSPTHLIKTRGQQVTLRCSPKSGHDTVSWYQQALGQGPQFIFQYYEEEERQRGNFPDRFSGHQFPNYSSELNVNALLLGDSALYLCASSRELAAFGVHEQYFGPGTRLTVT.

The chain joins TRBV5-1 to TRBJ1-2, with D perhaps matching TRBD1 (6 bases). Germline V gene lookup returns CDR1 SGHRS and CDR2 YFSETQ. The CDR3 runs 12 residues. V lost 2 bases and J 6 bases, leaving 8 bases between the germline ends. CDR3 nucleotides: TGCGCCAGCAGCTTCGGACAGAATGGCTACACCTTC. Its translation: CASSFGQNGYTF.

The chain couples TRBV28 to TRBJ1-3; D not certain. CDR3 length: 17 amino acids. With 5 bases removed from V and 2 bases from J, the gap between germline ends came to 19 bases. Germline values: CDR1 MDHEN, CDR2 SYDVKM. Here the CDR3 reads CASSLRLVVLAGNTIYF. CDR3 nucleotide sequence: TGTGCCAGCAGTCTCAGACTCGTAGTGTTGGCTGGAAACACCATATATTTT.

The chain uses TRBV27 and TRBJ2-3; TRBD2 is a possible D gene (7 bases). The CDR3 contains 13 residues. The V gene lost 8 bases and the J gene lost 5 bases, with 14 bases spanning the gap. Germline V gene data show CDR1 as MNHEY and CDR2 as SMNVEV (reference sequence). CDR3 loop: CASGGGGQDTQYF. The CDR3 DNA is TGTGCCAGCGGGGGGGGGGGGCAAGATACGCAGTATTTT.

The sample holds many counts of this clonotype. V and J are TRBV7-2 and TRBJ2-7; D call uncertain. Trimming removed 8 bases from V and 4 bases from J, with 12 bases in between. Germline CDR1 SGHTA, CDR2 FQGNSA. This CDR3 comprises 12 residues. As DNA, the CDR3 is TGTGCCAGCCTTGGCGATCATTACGAGCAGTACTTC. Translating it yields CASLGDHYEQYF.

At least ten counts were recorded for this clonotype. The chain has TRBV7-9 and TRBJ2-7; possibly TRBD1 for D (5 bases). This CDR3 region has 14 residues. The germline gives CDR1 SEHNR, CDR2 FQNEAQ (reference sequence). V was clipped by 5 bases and J by 1 base, with 12 bases between them. The CDR3 DNA reads TGTGCCAGCAGCCAAGGGTACAGGTCCTACGAGCAGTACTTC. Residues: CASSQGYRSYEQYF.

The chain has TRBV5-1 and TRBJ2-3; 7 nucleotides agree with TRBD1. The CDR3 has 14 amino acids. V dropped 4 bases and J dropped 3; count of bases not matched to a gene: 5. CDR1 SGHRS and CDR2 YFSETQ come from the germline V gene. The CDR3 DNA follows: TGCGCCAGCAGCGATCGACAGGGAACAGATACGCAGTATTTT. Translated, it gives CASSDRQGTDTQYF.

This clonotype was picked up many times. The rearrangement joins TRBV28 to TRBJ2-3, with D possibly being TRBD2 (5 bases). From germline, CDR1 is MDHEN and CDR2 SYDVKM. With 4 bases removed from V and 6 bases from J, the gap between germline ends came to 14 bases. The CDR3 consists of 14 residues. This CDR3 is CASSSPASRDTQYF. The DNA of the CDR3 is TGTGCCAGCAGTTCCCCGGCTAGCAGGGATACGCAGTATTTT.

In its sample, this clonotype was seen a few times. The chain employs TRBV20-1 and TRBJ2-2; unclear D gene. The length of the CDR3 is 12 residues. Germline V gene data show CDR1 as DFQATT and CDR2 as SNEGSKA (reference sequence). V was cut by 5 bases and J by 5 bases, with 9 bases left in between. The CDR3 region has the DNA TGCAGTGCTCTCACTCCGACCGGGGAGCTGTTTTTT. Protein product: CSALTPTGELFF.

This clonotype was detected only a few times. V usage is TRBV10-1 and J usage is TRBJ1-1, with D unresolved. Germline V gene sequence: CDR1 WNHNN, CDR2 SYGVQD (reference sequence). This CDR3 is built from 16 residues. The V gene lost 0 bases and the J gene lost 3 bases, with 14 bases spanning the gap. This chain's CDR3 is CASSESNRLSDTEAFF. CDR3 sequence (DNA): TGCGCCAGCAGTGAGTCGAATCGGCTTTCGGACACTGAAGCTTTCTTT.